This TCR beta chain was identified in a study of OX40 agonist ivuxolimab in advanced cancers. Study in general: Hepatocellular carcinoma, melanoma, renal cell or head and neck cancer affected the dose-escalation patients.

TCRdb's table, derived via immunoSEQ multiplex PCR, lists solely in-frame clones and lacks some. The table includes around 66,000 clones, roughly 80% detected once. Study-wide points: At 0.1 to 3.0 mg/kg, clonal expansion of CD4+ and CD8+ blood T cells had occurred by week 6. Low normalized T-cell clonal expansion was also seen in some nonresponders. Expanded clones tended on average to be more numerous among CD8+ T cells than CD4+.

Germline lookup yields CDR1 MNHNS and CDR2 SASEGT. With 0 bases removed from V and 5 bases from J, the gap between germline ends came to 16 bases. CDR3 length: 16 amino acids. Concerning this clone: The target antigen is unknown.

Sequenced here: CD4+ or CD8+ T cells sorted from blood, sampled in a trial of the OX40 agonist ivuxolimab. The V call is TRBV6-1, the J call TRBJ1-2; D remains unclear. The receptor was derived from an adult with an advanced solid tumor such as melanoma, head and neck, liver or kidney cancer. The CDR3 loop reads CASSEALSLGGYGYTF. The CDR3 bases are TGTGCCAGCAGTGAAGCGCTAAGTCTGGGCGGGTATGGCTACACCTTC.